In this sample, the clone carrying this T cell receptor beta chain turned up a few times. Constant-region reverse primers amplified full-length variable regions, followed by semi-nested Nested Universal Primer A PCR. TCRdb called the 5' RACE reads again in MiXCR, with one record for every CDR3 protein. The sample comprises tens of thousands of distinct CDR3 sequences, 30% of which are singletons, and just over 4% rests with the top ten. V was clipped by 5 bases and J by 6 bases; unmatched bases: 9. The CDR3 extends over 15 amino acids. Germline lookup yields CDR1 SGHRS and CDR2 YFSETQ. The chain carries TRBV5-1 and TRBJ2-4; the match to TRBD2 covers 9 bases. The specimen was tumor-infiltrating memory CD4+ T cells sorted from the breast tumor. As for subset: memory CD4+ T cells, CD4+CD45RO+CD25-. The clonotype was recovered from a female donor with breast cancer. CDR3 residues: CASSTRVAGANIQYF. As DNA, the CDR3 is TGCGCCAGCAGTACCCGGGTAGCGGGGGCAAACATTCAGTACTTC.